The 8 T cell receptor beta chains below all came from one sample that was sequenced in a study of blood T cell repertoires in COVID-19. Measured with immunoSEQ multiplex PCR; TCRdb has only the in-frame clones, and not every one. The data contain hundreds of thousands of clones, 82% of them singletons. The sample comprised peripheral blood. Receptor source: a woman older than 75 with acute or convalescent COVID-19.

The CDR3 sequence is CASSPLTSGTEAFF. CDR3 sequence (DNA): TGCGCCAGCAGCCCCCTCACTTCCGGCACTGAAGCTTTCTTT. The chain is built from TRBV5-1 and TRBJ1-1; the D is unclear. CDR1 is SGHRS, CDR2 YFSETQ, per germline. Trimming removed 4 bases from V and 4 bases from J, with 14 bases in between. The CDR3 runs to 14 residues.

This clone was counted once. This chain links TRBV3-1 (or the pseudogene TRBV3-2) with TRBJ2-6; D is unresolved. Per the germline V gene, CDR1 is LGHDT and CDR2 is YNNKEL (reference sequence). V lost 0 bases and J lost 3, with 9 bases in between. CDR3 length: 16 residues. The CDR3 region is CASSQETQVGANVLTF. Written as DNA, the CDR3 is TGTGCCAGCAGCCAAGAGACCCAGGTTGGGGCCAACGTCCTGACTTTC.

Notes on this clone: Additional DNA sequences in this sample encode the identical CDR3. J is TRBJ1-2 and V is TRBV3-1 (or the pseudogene TRBV3-2), with 9 bases lining up with TRBD1. This CDR3 comprises 14 residues. Unmatched junction bases numbered 1, after V lost 1 base and J lost 4 bases. Germline-derived CDR1 and CDR2 are LGHDT and YNNKEL (reference sequence). In nucleotides, the CDR3 is TGTGCCAGCAGCCAAGTGGACAGGGGCTATGGCTACACCTTC. It translates to CASSQVDRGYGYTF.

This chain connects TRBV10-3 to TRBJ2-3; 10 bases are a match to TRBD1. Germline V gene sequence: CDR1 ENHRY, CDR2 SYGVKD. This CDR3 comprises 16 residues. V shed 5 bases, J shed 3 bases, and the junction held 8 bases outside the gene matches. CDR3 sequence: CAISPGQGDLTDTQYF. Written as DNA, the CDR3 is TGTGCCATCAGTCCTGGACAGGGGGACTTGACAGATACGCAGTATTTT.

The chain couples TRBV5-6 to TRBJ1-2; 7 bases line up with TRBD1. CDR1 SGHDT and CDR2 YYEEEE come from the germline V gene. V shed 1 base and J 3 bases; nucleotides not matched to a gene: 9. The CDR3 has 16 amino acids. This CDR3 is CASSLSFKGQYYGYTF. The CDR3 DNA reads TGTGCCAGCAGCTTGTCCTTCAAGGGACAGTACTATGGCTACACCTTC.

This chain uses TRBV29-1 with TRBJ2-7; D gene unclear. CDR3 length: 11 amino acids. Germline V lookup: CDR1 SQVTM, CDR2 ANQGSEA. V was trimmed by 0 bases and J by 6 bases, leaving 6 bases between them. This chain's CDR3 is CSVEESSEQYF. The DNA for the CDR3 is TGCAGCGTTGAAGAGAGCTCCGAGCAGTACTTC.

In this sample, this clone turned up a few times. The chain couples TRBV6-2 or TRBV6-3 to TRBJ1-5; D is uncertain. The V end lost 2 bases, the J end lost 4 bases, and 6 bases lay between the germline ends. The germline CDR1 and CDR2 sequences are MNHEY and SVGEGT. The CDR3 extends over 13 amino acids. CDR3 residues: CASSYERNQPQHF. CDR3 sequence (DNA): TGTGCCAGCAGTTACGAGAGAAATCAGCCCCAGCATTTT.

This clone was counted only a few times. The chain joins TRBV7-2 to TRBJ1-1; no firm D call. The ends were cut back, 7 bases at V and 3 bases at J, with 15 bases in the middle. CDR3 size: 14 residues. CDR1 SGHTA and CDR2 FQGNSA come from the germline V gene. Here the CDR3 DNA reads TGTGCCAGCAACCTAGGCTCGGGTTACACTGAAGCTTTCTTT. Protein product: CASNLGSGYTEAFF.